This note documents a single T cell receptor (beta chain) sequence. Its target is unknown. This record belongs to a study of identical twins. Overall study findings and caveats: Fewer insertions were carried by abundant cord blood beta clonotypes, but none was seen in memory repertoires.

This CDR3 has 14 amino acids. Germline loops: CDR1 SGHRS, CDR2 YFSETQ. The V end was cut by 4 bases, the J end by 6 bases, with 14 bases between. Unique molecular identifiers were present on cDNA, and template switching added a universal primer site. TCRdb re-called the 5' RACE reads through MiXCR, storing one row per CDR3 protein. The table has some 690,000 distinct CDR3 sequences, around 21% seen once. These data were also reused for a study on T cells expressing NK-cell markers. From that paper: The use of an anti-gamma-delta TCR antibody, which was added in several experiments, restricted sorting to T cells expressing alpha-beta TCR. Each of about 6 donors carried dominant NKG2C+ clonotypes accounting for about 1.0-7.0% of CD8+ T cells.

This chain connects TRBV5-1 to TRBJ2-1; D might be TRBD1 (6 bases). The TCR comes from a woman aged 18-35 years in good health. The sample was PBMCs. For the CDR3, the DNA is TGCGCCAGCAGCCCGGACAGTACAACCAATGAGCAGTTCTTC. It codes for CASSPDSTTNEQFF.